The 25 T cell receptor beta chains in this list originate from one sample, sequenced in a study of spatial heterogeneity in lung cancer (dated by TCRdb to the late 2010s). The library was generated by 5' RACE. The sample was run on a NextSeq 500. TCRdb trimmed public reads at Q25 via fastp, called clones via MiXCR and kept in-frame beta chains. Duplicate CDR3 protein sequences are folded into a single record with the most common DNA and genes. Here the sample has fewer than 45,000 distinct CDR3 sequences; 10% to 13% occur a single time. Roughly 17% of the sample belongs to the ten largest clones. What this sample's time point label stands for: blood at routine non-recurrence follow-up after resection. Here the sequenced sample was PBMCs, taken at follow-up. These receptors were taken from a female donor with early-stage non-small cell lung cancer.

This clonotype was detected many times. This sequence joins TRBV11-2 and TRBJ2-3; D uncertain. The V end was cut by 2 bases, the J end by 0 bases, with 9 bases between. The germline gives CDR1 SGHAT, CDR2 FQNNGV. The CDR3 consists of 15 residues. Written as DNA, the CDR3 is TGTGCCAGCAGCTTAATCCCCCTTAGCACAGATACGCAGTATTTT. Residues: CASSLIPLSTDTQYF.

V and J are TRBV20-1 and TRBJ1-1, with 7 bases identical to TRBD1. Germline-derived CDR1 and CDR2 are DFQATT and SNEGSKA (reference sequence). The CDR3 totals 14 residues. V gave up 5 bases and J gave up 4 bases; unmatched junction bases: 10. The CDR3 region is CSAPGQATLTEAFF. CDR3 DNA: TGCAGTGCTCCCGGACAGGCGACTCTCACTGAAGCTTTCTTT.

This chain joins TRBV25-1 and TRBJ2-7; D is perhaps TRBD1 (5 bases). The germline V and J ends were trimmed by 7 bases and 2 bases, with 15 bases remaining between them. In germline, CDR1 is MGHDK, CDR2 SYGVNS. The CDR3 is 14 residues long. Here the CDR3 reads CASTDTRVPYEQYF. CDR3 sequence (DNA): TGTGCCAGCACCGACACCAGGGTCCCCTACGAGCAGTACTTC.

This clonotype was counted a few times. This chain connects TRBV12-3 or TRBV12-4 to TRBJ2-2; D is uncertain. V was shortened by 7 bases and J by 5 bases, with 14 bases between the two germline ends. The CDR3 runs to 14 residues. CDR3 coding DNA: TGTGCCAGCACCCCCGGAATGGAAACCGGGGAGCTGTTTTTT. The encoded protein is CASTPGMETGELFF.

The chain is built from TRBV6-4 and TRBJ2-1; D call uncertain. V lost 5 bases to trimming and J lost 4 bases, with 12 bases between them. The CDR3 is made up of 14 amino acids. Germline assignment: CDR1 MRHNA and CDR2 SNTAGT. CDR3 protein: CASSPRAAYNEQFF. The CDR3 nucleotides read TGTGCCAGCAGTCCCCGGGCCGCATACAATGAGCAGTTCTTC.

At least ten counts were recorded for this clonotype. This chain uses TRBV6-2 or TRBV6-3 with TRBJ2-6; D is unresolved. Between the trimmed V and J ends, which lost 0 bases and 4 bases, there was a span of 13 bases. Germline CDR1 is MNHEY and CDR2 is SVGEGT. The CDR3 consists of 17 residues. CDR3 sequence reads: CASSYSTPRSGANVLTF. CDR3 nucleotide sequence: TGTGCCAGCAGTTACTCGACACCCAGATCAGGGGCCAACGTCCTGACTTTC.

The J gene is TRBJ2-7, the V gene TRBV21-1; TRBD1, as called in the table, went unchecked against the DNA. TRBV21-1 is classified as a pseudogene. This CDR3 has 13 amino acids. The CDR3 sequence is CASSKEGRLGEYF. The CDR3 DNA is TGTGCCAGCAGCAAAGAGGGGAGACTCGGGGAGTACTTC.

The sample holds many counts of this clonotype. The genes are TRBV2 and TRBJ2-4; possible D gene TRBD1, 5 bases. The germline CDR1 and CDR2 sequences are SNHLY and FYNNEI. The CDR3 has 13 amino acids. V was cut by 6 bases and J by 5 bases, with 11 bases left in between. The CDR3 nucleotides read TGTGCCAGCAGCGTGGGGCCCCAAAACATTCAGTACTTC. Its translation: CASSVGPQNIQYF.

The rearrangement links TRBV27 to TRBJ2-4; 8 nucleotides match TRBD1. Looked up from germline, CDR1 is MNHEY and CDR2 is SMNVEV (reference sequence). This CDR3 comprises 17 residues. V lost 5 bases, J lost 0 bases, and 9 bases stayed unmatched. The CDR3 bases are TGTGCCAGCAGTCCTCCTCGGACAGGGAGAGCCAAAAACATTCAGTACTTC. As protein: CASSPPRTGRAKNIQYF.

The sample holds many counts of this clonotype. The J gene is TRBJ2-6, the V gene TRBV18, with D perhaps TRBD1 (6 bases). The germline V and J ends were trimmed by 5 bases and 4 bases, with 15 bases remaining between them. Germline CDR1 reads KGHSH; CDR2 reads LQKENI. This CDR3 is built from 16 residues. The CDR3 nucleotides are TGTGCCAGCTCATCGTACAGGGAAACGGGGGCCAACGTCCTGACTTTC. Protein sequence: CASSSYRETGANVLTF. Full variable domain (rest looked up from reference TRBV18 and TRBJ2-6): NAGVMQNPRHLVRRRGQEARLRCSPMKGHSHVYWYRQLPEEGLKFMVYLQKENIIDESGMPKERFSAEFPKEGPSILRIQQVVRGDSAAYFCASSSYRETGANVLTFGAGSRLTVL.

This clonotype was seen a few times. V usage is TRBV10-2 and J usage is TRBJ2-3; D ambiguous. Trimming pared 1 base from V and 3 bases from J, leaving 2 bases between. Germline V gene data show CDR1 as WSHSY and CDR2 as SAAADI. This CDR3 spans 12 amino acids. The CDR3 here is CASSEWTDTQYF. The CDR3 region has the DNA TGCGCCAGCAGTGAGTGGACAGATACGCAGTATTTT.

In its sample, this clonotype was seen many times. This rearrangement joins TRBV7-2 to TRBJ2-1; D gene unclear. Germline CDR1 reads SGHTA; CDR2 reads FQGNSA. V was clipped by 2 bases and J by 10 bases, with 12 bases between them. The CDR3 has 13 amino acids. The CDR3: CASSLSSATEQFF. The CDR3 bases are TGTGCCAGCAGCTTAAGCTCTGCTACCGAGCAGTTCTTC.

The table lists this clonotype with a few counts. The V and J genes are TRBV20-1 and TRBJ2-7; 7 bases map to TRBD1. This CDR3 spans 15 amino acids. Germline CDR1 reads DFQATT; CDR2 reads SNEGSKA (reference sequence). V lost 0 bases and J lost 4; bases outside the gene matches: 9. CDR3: CSARDLQGVKYEQYF. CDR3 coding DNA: TGCAGTGCTAGAGATCTCCAGGGGGTAAAGTACGAGCAGTACTTC.

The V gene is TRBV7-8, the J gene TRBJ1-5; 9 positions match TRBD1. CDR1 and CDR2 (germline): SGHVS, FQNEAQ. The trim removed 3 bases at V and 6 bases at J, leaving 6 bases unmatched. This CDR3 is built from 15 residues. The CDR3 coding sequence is TGTGCCAGCAGCTTGGGGAGGACAGGGGCTCAGCCCCAGCATTTT. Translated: CASSLGRTGAQPQHF.

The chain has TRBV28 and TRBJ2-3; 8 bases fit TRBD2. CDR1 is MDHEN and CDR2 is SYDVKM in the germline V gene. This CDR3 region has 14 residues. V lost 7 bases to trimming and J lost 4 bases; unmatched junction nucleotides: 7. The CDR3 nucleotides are TGTGCCAGCACCCTCGGGGGGGGTCCAGATACGCAGTATTTT. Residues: CASTLGGGPDTQYF.

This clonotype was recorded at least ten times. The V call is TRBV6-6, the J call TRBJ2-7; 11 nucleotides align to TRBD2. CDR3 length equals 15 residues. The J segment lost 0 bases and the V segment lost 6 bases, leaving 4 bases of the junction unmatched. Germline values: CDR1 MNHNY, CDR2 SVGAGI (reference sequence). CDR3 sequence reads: CASSEGLADSYEQYF. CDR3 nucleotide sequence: TGTGCCAGCAGCGAGGGACTAGCGGACTCCTACGAGCAGTACTTC.

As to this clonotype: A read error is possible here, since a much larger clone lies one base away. The CDR3 here is CAWKGDMNYEQYF. CDR3 coding DNA: TGTGCCTGGAAGGGGGACATGAACTACGAGCAGTACTTC. The rearrangement links TRBV30 to TRBJ2-7, with D possibly matching TRBD1 (6 bases). The CDR3 consists of 13 residues. V lost 4 bases and J 3 bases, leaving 13 bases between the germline ends. Germline CDR1 and CDR2: GTSNPN and SVGIG (reference sequence). Full variable domain (missing parts from reference TRBV30 and TRBJ2-7): SQTIHQWPATLVQPVGSPLSLECTVEGTSNPNLYWYRQAAGRGLQLLFYSVGIGQISSEVPQNLSASRPQDRQFILSSKKLLLSDSGFYLCAWKGDMNYEQYFGPGTRLTVT.

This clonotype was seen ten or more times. The CDR3 region is CASSPGTEAYEQYF. DNA of the CDR3: TGTGCCAGCAGCCCAGGGACCGAGGCCTACGAGCAGTACTTC. This rearrangement joins TRBV5-6 to TRBJ2-7; D may correspond to TRBD1 or TRBD2 (5 bases each). Germline loops: CDR1 SGHDT, CDR2 YYEEEE. The CDR3 totals 14 residues. With 4 bases removed from V and 2 bases from J, the gap between germline ends came to 13 bases.

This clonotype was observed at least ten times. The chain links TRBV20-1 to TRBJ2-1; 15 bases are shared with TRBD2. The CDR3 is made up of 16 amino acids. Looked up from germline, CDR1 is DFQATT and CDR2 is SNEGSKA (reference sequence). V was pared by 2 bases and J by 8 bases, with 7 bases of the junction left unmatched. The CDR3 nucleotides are TGCAGTGCTAGACCCGGGACTAGCGGGGGGTGGGATGAGCAGTTCTTC. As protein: CSARPGTSGGWDEQFF.

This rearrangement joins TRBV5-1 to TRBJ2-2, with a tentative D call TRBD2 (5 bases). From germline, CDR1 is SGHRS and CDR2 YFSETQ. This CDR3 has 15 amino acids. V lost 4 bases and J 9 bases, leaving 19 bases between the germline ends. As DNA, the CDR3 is TGCGCCAGCAGCCTACAAAGGACTTCCCCCAGGGAGCTGTTTTTT. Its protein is CASSLQRTSPRELFF.

The CDR3, as DNA: TGTGCCAGCAGCCACCCGAATAGGCCAGATACGCAGTATTTT. Translated, it gives CASSHPNRPDTQYF. V gene TRBV3-1 combines with J gene TRBJ2-3; D not certain. The CDR3 contains 14 residues. Trimming took 3 bases from V and 4 from J, leaving 11 bases between them. Germline values: CDR1 LGHDT, CDR2 YNNKEL (reference sequence).

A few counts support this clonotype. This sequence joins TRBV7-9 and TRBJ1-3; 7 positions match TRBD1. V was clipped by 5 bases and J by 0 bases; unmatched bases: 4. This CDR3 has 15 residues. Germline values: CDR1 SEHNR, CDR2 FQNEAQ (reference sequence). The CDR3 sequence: CASSRDRYSGNTIYF. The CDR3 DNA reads TGTGCCAGCAGCCGGGACAGATACTCTGGAAACACCATATATTTT.

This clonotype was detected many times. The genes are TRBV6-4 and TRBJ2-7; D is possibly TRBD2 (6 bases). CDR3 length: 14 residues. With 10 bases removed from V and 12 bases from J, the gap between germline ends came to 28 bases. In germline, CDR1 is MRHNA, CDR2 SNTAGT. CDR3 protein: CANVGSPGEGRGYF. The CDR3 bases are TGTGCCAACGTAGGGTCCCCGGGAGAAGGCCGGGGGTACTTC.

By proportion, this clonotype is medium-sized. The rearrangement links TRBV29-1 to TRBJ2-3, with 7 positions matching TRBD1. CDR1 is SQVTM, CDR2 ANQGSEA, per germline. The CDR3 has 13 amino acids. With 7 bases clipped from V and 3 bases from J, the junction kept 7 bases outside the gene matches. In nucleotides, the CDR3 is TGCAGCGGGAGGACAGGCCTTACAGATACGCAGTATTTT. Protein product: CSGRTGLTDTQYF.

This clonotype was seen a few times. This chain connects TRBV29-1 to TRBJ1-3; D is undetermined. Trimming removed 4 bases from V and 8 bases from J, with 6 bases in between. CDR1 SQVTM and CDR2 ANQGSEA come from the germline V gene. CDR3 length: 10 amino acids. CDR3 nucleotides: TGCAGCGTTGCGGATTACACCATATATTTT. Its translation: CSVADYTIYF.